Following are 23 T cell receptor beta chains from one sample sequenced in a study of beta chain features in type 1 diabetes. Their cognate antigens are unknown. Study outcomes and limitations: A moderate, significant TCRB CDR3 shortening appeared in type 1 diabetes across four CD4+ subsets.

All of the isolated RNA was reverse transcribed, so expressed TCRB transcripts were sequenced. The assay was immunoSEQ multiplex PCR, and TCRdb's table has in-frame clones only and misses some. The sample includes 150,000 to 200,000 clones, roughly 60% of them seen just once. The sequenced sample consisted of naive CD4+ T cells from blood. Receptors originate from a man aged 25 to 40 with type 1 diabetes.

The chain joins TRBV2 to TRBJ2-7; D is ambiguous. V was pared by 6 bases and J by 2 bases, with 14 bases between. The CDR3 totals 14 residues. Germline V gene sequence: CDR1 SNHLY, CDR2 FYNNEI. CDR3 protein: CASRENTVTYEQYF. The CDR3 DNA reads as TGTGCCAGCAGGGAAAACACAGTTACCTACGAGCAGTACTTC.

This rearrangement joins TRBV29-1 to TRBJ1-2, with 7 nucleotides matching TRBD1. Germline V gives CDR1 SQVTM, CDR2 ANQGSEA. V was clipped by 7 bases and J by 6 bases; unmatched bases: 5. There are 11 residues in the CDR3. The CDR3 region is CSAGTANGYTF. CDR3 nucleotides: TGCAGCGCCGGGACAGCCAATGGCTACACCTTC.

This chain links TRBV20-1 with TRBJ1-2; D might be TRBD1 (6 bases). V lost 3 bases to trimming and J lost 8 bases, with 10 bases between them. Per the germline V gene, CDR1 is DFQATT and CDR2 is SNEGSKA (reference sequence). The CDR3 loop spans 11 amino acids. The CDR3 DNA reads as TGCAGTGCTAGTACAGGGCAAGGCTACACCTTC. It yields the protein CSASTGQGYTF.

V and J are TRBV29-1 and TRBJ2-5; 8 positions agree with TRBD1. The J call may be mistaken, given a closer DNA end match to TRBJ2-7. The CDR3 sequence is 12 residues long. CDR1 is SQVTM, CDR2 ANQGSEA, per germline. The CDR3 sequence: CSVTTGAYEQYF. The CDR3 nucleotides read TGCAGCGTTACGACAGGGGCCTACGAGCAGTACTTC.

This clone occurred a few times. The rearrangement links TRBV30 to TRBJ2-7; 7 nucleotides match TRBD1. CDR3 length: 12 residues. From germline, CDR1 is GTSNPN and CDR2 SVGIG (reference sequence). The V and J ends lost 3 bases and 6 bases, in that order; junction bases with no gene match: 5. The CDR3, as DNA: TGTGCCTGGAGCAACCCAGGGGGCGAGCAGTACTTC. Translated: CAWSNPGGEQYF.

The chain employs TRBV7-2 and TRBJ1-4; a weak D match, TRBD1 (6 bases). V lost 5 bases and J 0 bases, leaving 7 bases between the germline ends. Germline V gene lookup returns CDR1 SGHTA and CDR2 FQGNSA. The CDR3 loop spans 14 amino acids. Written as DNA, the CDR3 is TGTGCCAGCAGCCCAGGGGCAACTAATGAAAAACTGTTTTTT. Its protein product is CASSPGATNEKLFF.

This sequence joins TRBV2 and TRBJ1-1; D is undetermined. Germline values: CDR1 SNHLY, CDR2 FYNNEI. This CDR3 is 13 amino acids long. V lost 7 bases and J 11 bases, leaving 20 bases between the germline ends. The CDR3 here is CASTLQETFSAFF. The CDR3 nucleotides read TGTGCCAGCACTTTACAAGAAACATTCTCGGCTTTCTTT.

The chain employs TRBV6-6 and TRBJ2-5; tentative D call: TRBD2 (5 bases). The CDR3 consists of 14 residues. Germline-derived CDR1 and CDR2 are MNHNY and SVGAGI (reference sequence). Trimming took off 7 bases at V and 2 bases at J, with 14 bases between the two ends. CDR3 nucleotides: TGTGCCAGCACCCAAAGAGGGTTTCAAGAGACCCAGTACTTC. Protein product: CASTQRGFQETQYF.

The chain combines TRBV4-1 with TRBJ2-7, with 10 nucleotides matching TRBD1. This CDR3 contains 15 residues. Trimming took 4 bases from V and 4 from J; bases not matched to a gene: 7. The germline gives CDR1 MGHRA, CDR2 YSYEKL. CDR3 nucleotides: TGCGCCAGCAGCCCCGAGACAGGGGGCTATTACGAGCAGTACTTC. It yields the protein CASSPETGGYYEQYF.

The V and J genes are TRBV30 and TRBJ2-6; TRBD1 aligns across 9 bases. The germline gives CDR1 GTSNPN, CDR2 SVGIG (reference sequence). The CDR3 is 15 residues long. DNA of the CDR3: TGTGGGTCGGACAGGGGATTAGGTGGGGCCAACGTCCTGACTTTC. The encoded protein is CGSDRGLGGANVLTF.

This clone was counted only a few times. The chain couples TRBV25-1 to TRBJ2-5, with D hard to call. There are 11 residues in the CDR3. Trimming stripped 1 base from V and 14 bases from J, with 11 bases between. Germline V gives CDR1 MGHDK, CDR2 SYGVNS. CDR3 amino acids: CASSEFGGFYF. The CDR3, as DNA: TGTGCCAGCAGTGAATTTGGCGGATTCTACTTC.

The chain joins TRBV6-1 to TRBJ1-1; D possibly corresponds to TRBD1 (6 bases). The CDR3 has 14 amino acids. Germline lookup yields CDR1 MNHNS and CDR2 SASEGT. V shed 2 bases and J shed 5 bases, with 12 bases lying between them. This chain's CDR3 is CASSEYRVGTEAFF. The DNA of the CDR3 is TGTGCCAGCAGTGAATACAGGGTTGGGACTGAAGCTTTCTTT.

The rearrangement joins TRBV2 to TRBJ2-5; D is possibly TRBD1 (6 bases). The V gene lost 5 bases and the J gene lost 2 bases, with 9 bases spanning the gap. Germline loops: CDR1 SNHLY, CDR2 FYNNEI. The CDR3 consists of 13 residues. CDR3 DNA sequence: TGTGCCAGCAGTTGGACAGCACAAGAGACCCAGTACTTC. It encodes CASSWTAQETQYF.

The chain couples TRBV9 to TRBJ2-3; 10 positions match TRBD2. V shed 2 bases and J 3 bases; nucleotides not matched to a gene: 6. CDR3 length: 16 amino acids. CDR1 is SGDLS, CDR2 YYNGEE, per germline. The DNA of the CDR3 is TGTGCCAGCAGCGTGCTAACTAGCGGGGCGACAGATACGCAGTATTTT. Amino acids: CASSVLTSGATDTQYF.

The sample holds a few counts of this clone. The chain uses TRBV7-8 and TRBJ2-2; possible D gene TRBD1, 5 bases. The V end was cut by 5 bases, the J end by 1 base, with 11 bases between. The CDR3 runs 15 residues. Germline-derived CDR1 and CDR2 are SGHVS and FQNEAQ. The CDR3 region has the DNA TGTGCCAGCAGCCTACTCACAGGGAACACCGGGGAGCTGTTTTTT. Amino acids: CASSLLTGNTGELFF.

The CDR3 protein is CASSPLLGSGANVLTF. The CDR3 DNA reads as TGTGCCAGCAGCCCTCTACTTGGGTCCGGGGCCAACGTCCTGACTTTC. This chain joins TRBV7-6 and TRBJ2-6, with D hard to call. Germline V gives CDR1 SGHVS, CDR2 FNYEAQ. Trimming removed 5 bases from V and 4 bases from J, with 15 bases in between. The CDR3 totals 16 residues.

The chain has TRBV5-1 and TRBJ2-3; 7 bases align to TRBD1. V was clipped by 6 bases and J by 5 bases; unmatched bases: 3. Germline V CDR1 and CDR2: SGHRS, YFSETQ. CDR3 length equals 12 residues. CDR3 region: CASKTGVDTQYF. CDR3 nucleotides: TGCGCCAGCAAAACAGGGGTAGATACGCAGTATTTT.

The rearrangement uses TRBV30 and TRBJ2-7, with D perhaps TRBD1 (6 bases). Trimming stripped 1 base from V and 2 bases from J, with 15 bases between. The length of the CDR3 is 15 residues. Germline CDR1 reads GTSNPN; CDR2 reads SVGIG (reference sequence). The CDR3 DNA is TGTGCCTGGAGTGACGATAGGACAGTTACCTACGAGCAGTACTTC. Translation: CAWSDDRTVTYEQYF.

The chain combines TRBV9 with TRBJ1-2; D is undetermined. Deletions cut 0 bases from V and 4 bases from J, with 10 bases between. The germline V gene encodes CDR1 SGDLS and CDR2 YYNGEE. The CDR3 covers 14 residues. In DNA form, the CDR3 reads TGTGCCAGCAGCGTAGCGGACGTTGGCTATGGCTACACCTTC. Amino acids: CASSVADVGYGYTF.

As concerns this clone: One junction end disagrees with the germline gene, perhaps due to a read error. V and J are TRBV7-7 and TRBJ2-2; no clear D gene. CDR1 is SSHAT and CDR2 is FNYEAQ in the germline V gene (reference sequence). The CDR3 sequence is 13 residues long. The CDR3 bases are TGTGCTAGCAGATCCTCGGTATCCGGGGAGCTGTTTTTT. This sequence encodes CASRSSVSGELFF.

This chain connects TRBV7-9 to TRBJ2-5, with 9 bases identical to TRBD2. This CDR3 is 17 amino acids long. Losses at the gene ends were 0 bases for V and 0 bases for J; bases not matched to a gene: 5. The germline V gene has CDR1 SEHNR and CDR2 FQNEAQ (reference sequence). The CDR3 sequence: CASSLAVLAGHQETQYF. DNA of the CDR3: TGTGCCAGCAGCTTAGCAGTGCTAGCGGGACACCAAGAGACCCAGTACTTC.

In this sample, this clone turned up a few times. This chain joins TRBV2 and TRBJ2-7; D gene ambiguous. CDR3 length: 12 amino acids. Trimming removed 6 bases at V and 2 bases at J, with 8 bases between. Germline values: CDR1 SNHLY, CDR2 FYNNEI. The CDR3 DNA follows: TGTGCCAGCAGGACCTGGGCCTACGAGCAGTACTTC. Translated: CASRTWAYEQYF.

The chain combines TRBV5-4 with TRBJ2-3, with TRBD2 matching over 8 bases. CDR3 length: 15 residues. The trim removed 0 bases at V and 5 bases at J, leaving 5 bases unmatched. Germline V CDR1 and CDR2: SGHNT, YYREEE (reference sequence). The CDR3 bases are TGTGCCAGCAGCTTGGCTAGCGCGGGAGGAGATACGCAGTATTTT. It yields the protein CASSLASAGGDTQYF.